What follows is one T cell receptor (beta chain) and its context. What it recognizes is unknown. This entry is derived from a study of T cells after yellow fever vaccination. Overall study results and limits: Post-booster samples contained most primary-vaccination clones (more than 95% CD4, about 87% CD8). The secondary response showed a weaker magnitude and a faster peak, day 5 versus 15. High-abundance clonotypes from the bulk population could contaminate FACS-sorted repertoires.

MiXCR, applied by TCRdb to the 5' RACE reads, yields one record per CDR3 protein. In the table there are 65,000 to 90,000 distinct CDR3 sequences, approximately 7.5% of which are singletons. The length of the CDR3 is 13 residues. V was shortened by 2 bases and J by 5 bases, with 9 bases between the two germline ends. CDR1 and CDR2 from the germline V gene are SGDLS and YYNGEE. V gene TRBV9 combines with J gene TRBJ2-3; D uncertain. The source of this sequence is a man in his thirties or forties who received the YFV17D yellow fever vaccine. The input for sequencing was CD8+ T cells sorted from PBMCs, taken on the day of the yellow fever booster vaccination. CDR3 coding DNA: TGTGCCAGCAGCGTTGGGCTCATAGATACGCAGTATTTT. Amino acid sequence: CASSVGLIDTQYF. The entire variable domain, with the rest obtained from reference TRBV9 and TRBJ2-3, is as follows: DSGVTQTPKHLITATGQRVTLRCSPRSGDLSVYWYQQSLDQGLQFLIQYYNGEERAKGNILERFSAQQFPDLHSELNLSSLELGDSALYFCASSVGLIDTQYFGPGTRLTVL.